One and the same sample provided the 23 T cell receptor beta chains below, sequenced in a study of blood T cell repertoires in COVID-19. Some clones are missing from TCRdb's copy, which holds only in-frame ones; the method was immunoSEQ multiplex PCR. The repertoire has a few hundred thousand clones, approximately 84% of them found once; the top ten carry under 8%. The sample consisted of PBMCs or T cells enriched from blood (not recorded which). Every receptor here comes from a woman aged 45-59 years who had been exposed to COVID-19.

This clone was seen only a few times. The V call is TRBV4-2, the J call TRBJ1-1, with unresolved D. Per the germline V gene, CDR1 is LGHNA and CDR2 is YNFKEQ. Deletions cut 4 bases from V and 4 bases from J, with 7 bases between. The CDR3 consists of 12 residues. DNA of the CDR3: TGTGCCAGCAGCCGCGGCGGCACTGAAGCTTTCTTT. Protein: CASSRGGTEAFF.

J is TRBJ2-1 and V is TRBV5-1; D might be TRBD2 (6 bases). The CDR3 contains 16 residues. Trimming cost V 5 bases and J 4 bases, with 19 bases left between them. Germline V gives CDR1 SGHRS, CDR2 YFSETQ. The CDR3 DNA follows: TGCGCCAGCAGTTCGCTAGGGACTGGCACTTACAATGAGCAGTTCTTC. It codes for CASSSLGTGTYNEQFF. The full variable domain, rest sourced from reference TRBV5-1 and TRBJ2-1, is KAGVTQTPRYLIKTRGQQVTLSCSPISGHRSVSWYQQTPGQGLQFLFEYFSETQRNKGNFPGRFSGRQFSNSRSEMNVSTLELGDSALYLCASSSLGTGTYNEQFFGPGTRLTVL.

V and J are TRBV29-1 and TRBJ2-5; D is unresolved. Trimming cost V 6 bases and J 0 bases, with 8 bases left between them. The germline gives CDR1 SQVTM, CDR2 ANQGSEA. The CDR3 is made up of 12 amino acids. The CDR3 nucleotides are TGCAGCGTAGAGGTAAACCAAGAGACCCAGTACTTC. Protein: CSVEVNQETQYF.

Written as DNA, the CDR3 is TGTGCCATCACAGAGGCTAGCGGGGTCGACAATGAGCAGTTCTTC. It specifies CAITEASGVDNEQFF. The rearrangement joins TRBV10-3 to TRBJ2-1, with 9 bases matching TRBD2. CDR3 length equals 15 residues. The V gene end was trimmed by 7 bases and the J gene end by 5 bases; junction bases not matched to a gene: 9. The germline CDR1 and CDR2 sequences are ENHRY and SYGVKD.

This clone appeared once. The chain is built from TRBV19 and TRBJ2-2, with D maybe TRBD1 (8 bases). The V and J ends lost 5 bases and 5 bases respectively, with 15 bases between them. The CDR3 runs to 15 residues. Germline V gene lookup returns CDR1 LNHDA and CDR2 SQIVND (reference sequence). CDR3 sequence (DNA): TGTGCCAGTAGTCTGATACAGGGGGGGACCGGGGAGCTGTTTTTT. This encodes CASSLIQGGTGELFF.

This clone was observed a handful of times. The chain carries TRBV5-6 and TRBJ2-5; 7 bases fit TRBD1. Germline assignment: CDR1 SGHDT and CDR2 YYEEEE. The CDR3 length is 14 residues. Unmatched junction bases numbered 2, after V lost 3 bases and J lost 0 bases. CDR3 amino acids: CASSSGTDQETQYF. DNA for the CDR3: TGTGCCAGCAGCTCTGGGACAGACCAAGAGACCCAGTACTTC. The whole variable domain, filled in from reference TRBV5-6 and TRBJ2-5, reads DAGVTQSPTHLIKTRGQQVTLRCSPKSGHDTVSWYQQALGQGPQFIFQYYEEEERQRGNFPDRFSGHQFPNYSSELNVNALLLGDSALYLCASSSGTDQETQYFGPGTRLLVL.

The chain uses TRBV2 and TRBJ1-2; D unresolved. This CDR3 region has 13 residues. The V end was cut by 4 bases, the J end by 4 bases, with 10 bases between. Germline CDR1 and CDR2: SNHLY and FYNNEI. The CDR3 spells CASSVAGLYGYTF. CDR3 DNA: TGTGCCAGCAGTGTTGCAGGCCTCTATGGCTACACCTTC. The full variable domain, in which reference TRBV2 and TRBJ1-2 provide the parts outside the CDR3, is EPEVTQTPSHQVTQMGQEVILRCVPISNHLYFYWYRQILGQKVEFLVSFYNNEISEKSEIFDDQFSVERPDGSNFTLKIRSTKLEDSAMYFCASSVAGLYGYTFGSGTRLTVV.

V is TRBV27 and J is TRBJ2-1, with D maybe TRBD1 (6 bases). The CDR3 has 14 residues. In germline, CDR1 is MNHEY, CDR2 SMNVEV (reference sequence). V was cut by 2 bases and J by 3 bases, with 8 bases left in between. CDR3 loop: CASSLGGGYNEQFF. The CDR3, as DNA: TGTGCCAGCAGTTTAGGGGGCGGCTACAATGAGCAGTTCTTC.

The chain carries TRBV28 and TRBJ2-1; TRBD1 matches at 10 bases. The germline V gene has CDR1 MDHEN and CDR2 SYDVKM. Trimming took 5 bases from V and 5 from J; bases not matched to a gene: 6. The CDR3 has 15 amino acids. Here the CDR3 reads CASSLPGTGDNEQFF. The DNA of the CDR3 is TGTGCCAGCAGTCTCCCCGGGACAGGGGACAATGAGCAGTTCTTC.

This rearrangement joins TRBV3-1 (or the pseudogene TRBV3-2) to TRBJ2-7; TRBD1 aligns across 9 bases. The CDR3 is 15 residues long. Germline V gene sequence: CDR1 LGHDT, CDR2 YNNKEL (reference sequence). With 4 bases clipped from V and 5 bases from J, the junction kept 9 bases outside the gene matches. CDR3 region: CASSPITGGLNEQYF. CDR3 in DNA: TGTGCCAGCAGCCCAATTACAGGGGGCTTAAACGAGCAGTACTTC.

The CDR3 DNA is TGTGCCAGCAGCCAAGAAATTCGATGGGGCCAGGCGAACTCTGGAAACACCATATATTTT. The encoded protein is CASSQEIRWGQANSGNTIYF. This chain uses TRBV14 with TRBJ1-3; the D gene is possibly TRBD1 (5 bases). From germline, CDR1 is SGHDN and CDR2 FVKESK. The length of the CDR3 is 20 residues. The V and J ends lost 0 bases and 0 bases respectively, with 21 bases between them.

The DNA for the CDR3 is TGTGCCAGCAGTTTACCGCGACAGGGCGGGGGGCGGAATTCACCCCTCCACTTT. Translation gives CASSLPRQGGGRNSPLHF. The J gene is TRBJ1-6, the V gene TRBV28; 7 bases agree with TRBD1. Germline V CDR1 and CDR2: MDHEN, SYDVKM. CDR3 length: 18 amino acids. Trimming cost V 2 bases and J 7 bases; bases outside gene matches: 14.

This clone was counted a single time. This sequence joins TRBV18 and TRBJ2-7; 7 positions match TRBD1. Trimming cost V 2 bases and J 2 bases; bases outside gene matches: 12. Germline V gene sequence: CDR1 KGHSH, CDR2 LQKENI. The CDR3 is 17 residues long. CDR3 loop: CASSPRVATGAPYEQYF. DNA for the CDR3: TGTGCCAGCTCACCAAGGGTTGCAACAGGGGCTCCCTACGAGCAGTACTTC. The complete variable domain, with remaining parts taken from reference TRBV18 and TRBJ2-7, reads NAGVMQNPRHLVRRRGQEARLRCSPMKGHSHVYWYRQLPEEGLKFMVYLQKENIIDESGMPKERFSAEFPKEGPSILRIQQVVRGDSAAYFCASSPRVATGAPYEQYFGPGTRLTVT.

This clone has a single count. The J gene is TRBJ2-3, the V gene TRBV7-2; 8 bases agree with TRBD2. Germline-derived CDR1 and CDR2 are SGHTA and FQGNSA. The V gene end was trimmed by 4 bases and the J gene end by 4 bases; junction bases not matched to a gene: 4. The CDR3 totals 14 residues. The DNA of the CDR3 is TGTGCCAGCAGCTCTCAAGCGGGAGCAGATACGCAGTATTTT. It encodes CASSSQAGADTQYF.

The rearrangement joins TRBV30 to TRBJ2-7; tentatively, D is TRBD1 (6 bases). The V gene's germline CDR1 is GTSNPN and CDR2 SVGIG (reference sequence). Trimming cost V 0 bases and J 3 bases, with 12 bases left between them. The CDR3 runs 14 residues. The CDR3 nucleotides read TGTGCCTGGAGTGTAAGGGGGATCATCTACGAGCAGTACTTC. Translation: CAWSVRGIIYEQYF. The full variable domain, its missing parts supplied by reference TRBV30 and TRBJ2-7, is SQTIHQWPATLVQPVGSPLSLECTVEGTSNPNLYWYRQAAGRGLQLLFYSVGIGQISSEVPQNLSASRPQDRQFILSSKKLLLSDSGFYLCAWSVRGIIYEQYFGPGTRLTVT.

The chain recombines TRBV2 with TRBJ2-1; 13 bases map to TRBD2. CDR1 is SNHLY and CDR2 is FYNNEI in the germline V gene. V shed 5 bases and J 1 base; nucleotides not matched to a gene: 2. The CDR3 extends over 16 amino acids. CDR3 sequence reads: CASSRLAGGSYNEQFF. CDR3 DNA: TGTGCCAGCAGTAGACTAGCGGGGGGATCCTACAATGAGCAGTTCTTC.

The chain couples TRBV5-1 to TRBJ1-1; D is unclear. CDR1 SGHRS and CDR2 YFSETQ come from the germline V gene. The CDR3 runs to 13 residues. V was trimmed by 3 bases and J by 0 bases, leaving 6 bases between them. CDR3: CASSSVVNTEAFF. CDR3 sequence (DNA): TGCGCCAGCAGCTCAGTGGTGAACACTGAAGCTTTCTTT.

The chain combines TRBV7-9 with TRBJ1-1; 8 bases line up with TRBD1. Germline values: CDR1 SEHNR, CDR2 FQNEAQ (reference sequence). V dropped 4 bases and J dropped 1; count of bases not matched to a gene: 5. CDR3 size: 15 residues. CDR3 nucleotide sequence: TGTGCCAGCAGCTACCAAACAGGGGGGAACACTGAAGCTTTCTTT. It yields the protein CASSYQTGGNTEAFF. The variable domain in full, with the rest retrieved from reference TRBV7-9 and TRBJ1-1, is DTGVSQNPRHKITKRGQNVTFRCDPISEHNRLYWYRQTLGQGPEFLTYFQNEAQLEKSRLLSDRFSAERPKGSFSTLEIQRTEQGDSAMYLCASSYQTGGNTEAFFGQGTRLTVV.

This chain uses TRBV3-1 (or the pseudogene TRBV3-2) with TRBJ1-5; 8 nucleotides align to TRBD1. Looked up from germline, CDR1 is LGHDT and CDR2 is YNNKEL (reference sequence). The ends lost 0 bases at V and 5 bases at J; junction bases unmatched: 9. This CDR3 has 17 residues. DNA of the CDR3: TGTGCCAGCAGCCAAGAAGAAGGCAGGGGGCATTATCAGCCCCAGCATTTT. Its protein is CASSQEEGRGHYQPQHF.

This chain joins TRBV27 and TRBJ1-2; 8 positions match TRBD1. In germline, CDR1 is MNHEY, CDR2 SMNVEV (reference sequence). CDR3 length: 13 amino acids. The ends lost 2 bases at V and 5 bases at J; junction bases unmatched: 1. CDR3 DNA sequence: TGTGCCAGCAGTTTAAACAGGGGGTATGGCTACACCTTC. Protein sequence: CASSLNRGYGYTF.

The chain is built from TRBV9 and TRBJ2-3; TRBD2 agrees at 7 bases. Germline lookup yields CDR1 SGDLS and CDR2 YYNGEE. CDR3 length: 12 residues. The V and J ends lost 0 bases and 8 bases, in that order; junction bases with no gene match: 0. The CDR3 region has the DNA TGTGCCAGCAGCGTAGGGACTAGTACGCAGTATTTT. Translation: CASSVGTSTQYF. Looking up the rest from reference TRBV9 and TRBJ2-3 gives the full variable domain: DSGVTQTPKHLITATGQRVTLRCSPRSGDLSVYWYQQSLDQGLQFLIQYYNGEERAKGNILERFSAQQFPDLHSELNLSSLELGDSALYFCASSVGTSTQYFGPGTRLTVL.

This sequence joins TRBV13 and TRBJ1-2; perhaps TRBD1 as D (6 bases). V lost 8 bases, J lost 8 bases, and 24 bases lay in between. CDR3 length: 15 amino acids. CDR1 is PRHDT, CDR2 FYEKMQ, per germline (reference sequence). As DNA, the CDR3 is TGTGCCAGCTCCCTTTTTGACAGGATTGATGGGGGCTACACCTTC. Amino acid sequence: CASSLFDRIDGGYTF.

V gene TRBV30 combines with J gene TRBJ1-3, with D possibly TRBD1 on 5 matching bases. V was pared by 4 bases and J by 8 bases, with 12 bases between. This CDR3 has 12 residues. Germline lookup yields CDR1 GTSNPN and CDR2 SVGIG (reference sequence). CDR3: CAWKEQGDTIYF. DNA of the CDR3: TGTGCCTGGAAGGAGCAGGGTGACACCATATATTTT.